The clone carrying this T cell receptor beta chain was observed at least ten times. Its cognate antigen is unknown. This sample is part of a study of T cells in Graves' hyperthyroidism and ophthalmopathy. Germline V CDR1 and CDR2: SGHDT, YYEEEE. The ends were cut back, 3 bases at V and 0 bases at J, with 7 bases in the middle. This CDR3 comprises 14 residues. RNA transcripts served as the template for amplifying TCR beta CDR3 regions. In the first-round RT-PCR of the TCR CDR3, the HTBI primer set was used. TCRdb re-analysed the multiplex PCR reads in MiXCR, keeping a single row per CDR3 protein. The sample includes approximately 95,000 distinct CDR3 sequences, around 37% of them seen just once. Study results and limitations: The model predicted ophthalmopathy a median around six months before onset.

This chain links TRBV5-6 with TRBJ1-5, with a possible D match to TRBD1 (5 bases). The sequence was collected from a woman in her thirties with Graves' hyperthyroidism. The sample taken for sequencing was peripheral blood or thyroid tissue (not recorded which). CDR3 residues: CASSWGNSNQPQHF. CDR3 nucleotides: TGTGCCAGCAGCTGGGGGAATAGCAATCAGCCCCAGCATTTT.